This entry lists 17 T cell receptor delta chains sequenced from one sample in a study of Vδ1+ human thymocytes. Study-wide points: In the thymus, TRG and TRD repertoires looked highly polyclonal with Gaussian CDR3 lengths.

These receptors are not linked to any known antigen. RNA was extracted from the cells and then reverse transcribed. The CDR3 regions were amplified by multiplex PCR from V-gene primers to a constant-region primer. TCRdb called clones anew from the multiplex PCR reads with CATT. The top ten clones hold under 0.3% of a sample with about 75,000 delta-chain clones, approximately 34% of them seen once. Sequencing was done on a sample of Vdelta1+ gamma-delta thymocytes from the thymus. Sample subset: FACS-sorted CD3+ TCRalphabeta- TCRVdelta1+ TCRVdelta2- thymocytes. The source is a boy under two years old who had congenital heart surgery.

This clone has a single count. The rearrangement links TRDV1 to TRDJ1, with 13 bases aligning to TRDD3. The CDR3 is made up of 24 amino acids. Germline V CDR1 and CDR2: TSWWSYY, QGS. The V gene end was trimmed by 3 bases and the J gene end by 11 bases; junction bases not matched to a gene: 36. The CDR3 DNA follows: TGTGCTCTTGGGGAGTTCCTCAAGGCCCACCTAATAACTGGGGGATACGCTGACCCCGGGGGGCTCATCTTT. Protein sequence: CALGEFLKAHLITGGYADPGGLIF.

This clone was seen ten or more times. Other DNA sequences in the sample encode the same CDR3. The chain couples TRDV2 to TRDJ1; D uncertain. CDR3 length: 14 residues. Deletions cut 5 bases from V and 0 bases from J, with 12 bases between. Per the germline V gene, CDR1 is GEAIGNYY and CDR2 is EKD. DNA for the CDR3: TGTGCCTGTGGGTCGATTCTTAACACCGATAAACTCATCTTT. Protein product: CACGSILNTDKLIF.

The chain joins TRDV1 to TRDJ1; 8 nucleotides agree with TRDD3. CDR3 length: 18 amino acids. Germline-derived CDR1 and CDR2 are TSWWSYY and QGS. The J segment lost 3 bases and the V segment lost 5 bases, leaving 17 bases of the junction unmatched. CDR3 DNA sequence: TGTGCTCTTGGGCTCAATAGGTTCCGCCGACTGGGGGCCGATAAACTCATCTTT. Amino acids: CALGLNRFRRLGADKLIF.

The chain is built from TRDV1 and TRDJ1, with D perhaps TRDD3 (5 bases). Germline V gene sequence: CDR1 TSWWSYY, CDR2 QGS. V lost 0 bases, J lost 6 bases, and 20 bases lay in between. The CDR3 has 17 amino acids. CDR3 sequence: CALGELEWVRGAYKLIF. CDR3 in DNA: TGTGCTCTTGGGGAACTTGAGTGGGTCCGGGGGGCCTATAAACTCATCTTT.

This clone was counted a few times. The J gene is TRDJ1, the V gene TRDV1; 7 positions agree with TRDD3. CDR3 length equals 21 residues. CDR1 and CDR2 (germline): TSWWSYY, QGS. The V segment lost 2 bases and the J segment 5 bases; nucleotides outside the gene matches: 26. The CDR3 bases are TGTGCTCTTGGGGAATGGGGCCTATATCTTGTCACTGGGGAAAAACCAGATAAACTCATCTTT. The encoded protein is CALGEWGLYLVTGEKPDKLIF.

This clone was observed a handful of times. The gene calls are TRDV3 and TRDJ3; TRDD3 matches at 11 bases. The length of the CDR3 is 18 residues. Germline V gene data show CDR1 as TVYSNPD and CDR2 as GDNSRS (reference sequence). V gave up 3 bases and J gave up 5 bases; unmatched junction bases: 12. The CDR3 DNA follows: TGTGCCTTGCGGGGCTGTGGGGGATACGCGAGGGACACCCGACAGATGTTTTTC. Protein: CALRGCGGYARDTRQMFF.

This clone was seen a handful of times. The V gene is TRDV1, the J gene TRDJ1; 11 positions match TRDD3. The CDR3 length is 25 residues. Germline CDR1 TSWWSYY, CDR2 QGS. V gave up 1 base and J gave up 0 bases; unmatched junction bases: 28. CDR3 bases: TGTGCTCTTGGGGAACATCCCCTCCTACCGCCGTGGCTGGGGGATACCTACCTGAACACCGATAAACTCATCTTT. This translates into CALGEHPLLPPWLGDTYLNTDKLIF.

The rearrangement uses TRDV2 and TRDJ1; 8 bases are a match to TRDD3. Losses at the gene ends were 1 base for V and 0 bases for J; bases not matched to a gene: 3. CDR1 and CDR2 (germline): GEAIGNYY, EKD. The CDR3 loop spans 15 amino acids. DNA for the CDR3: TGTGCCTGTGACACATATGGGGGATACACCGATAAACTCATCTTT. It encodes CACDTYGGYTDKLIF.

The V call is TRDV1, the J call TRDJ1, with D perhaps TRDD3 (5 bases). Germline lookup yields CDR1 TSWWSYY and CDR2 QGS. The V end lost 4 bases, the J end lost 0 bases, and 18 bases lay between the germline ends. CDR3 length: 17 amino acids. The CDR3: CALGGKRGVPYTDKLIF. The CDR3 nucleotides are TGTGCTCTTGGGGGGAAAAGGGGGGTCCCGTACACCGATAAACTCATCTTT.

The table lists this clone with a few counts. The same CDR3 is also encoded by other DNA sequences in this sample. The gene calls are TRDV2 and TRDJ2; D tentatively reads TRDD2 or TRDD3 (6 bases each). In germline, CDR1 is GEAIGNYY, CDR2 EKD. The CDR3 loop spans 20 amino acids. The V end was cut by 0 bases, the J end by 0 bases, with 22 bases between. DNA of the CDR3: TGTGCCTGTGACACCACGATAGGGGATCCTTCCCATTCTTTGACAGCACAACTCTTCTTT. Translated: CACDTTIGDPSHSLTAQLFF.

This clone was found a few times. V gene TRDV1 combines with J gene TRDJ1; weak D call: TRDD3 (5 bases). The V and J ends lost 6 bases and 0 bases respectively, with 11 bases between them. Per germline, CDR1 TSWWSYY and CDR2 QGS. The CDR3 is 14 residues long. DNA of the CDR3: TGTGCTCTTGGAGTAATGGGGTACACCGATAAACTCATCTTT. It is translated as CALGVMGYTDKLIF.

V usage is TRDV1 and J usage is TRDJ1; TRDD3 aligns across 10 bases. This CDR3 spans 22 amino acids. J gave up 0 bases and V 3 bases, and 22 bases lay outside the gene matches. The germline CDR1 and CDR2 sequences are TSWWSYY and QGS. CDR3: CALGDLSKGLLGDRRYTDKLIF. The CDR3 DNA reads TGTGCTCTTGGGGACCTTTCCAAGGGCCTACTGGGGGATCGTAGGTACACCGATAAACTCATCTTT.

This clone has a handful of counts. The chain links TRDV1 to TRDJ1; the D gene is possibly TRDD3 (6 bases). Germline V gives CDR1 TSWWSYY, CDR2 QGS. The CDR3 spans 18 residues. Trimming left V 3 bases short and J 2 bases short, with 22 bases between. The CDR3 sequence is CALGEPTSSSWGTDKLIF. CDR3 DNA sequence: TGTGCTCTTGGGGAGCCTACCTCCTCCAGCTGGGGAACCGATAAACTCATCTTT.

Many counts were recorded for this clone. The chain is built from TRDV1 and TRDJ1, with D possibly matching TRDD2 (5 bases). Germline V gene sequence: CDR1 TSWWSYY, CDR2 QGS. The CDR3 runs to 14 residues. The ends were cut back, 4 bases at V and 0 bases at J, with 9 bases in the middle. CDR3 amino acids: CALGVIPDTDKLIF. The DNA for the CDR3 is TGTGCTCTTGGGGTCATTCCTGACACCGATAAACTCATCTTT.

The chain has TRDV1 and TRDJ1, with D possibly being TRDD3 (6 bases). V was clipped by 0 bases and J by 1 base, with 21 bases between them. Germline V lookup: CDR1 TSWWSYY, CDR2 QGS. The length of the CDR3 is 19 residues. CDR3 protein: CALGELSPGLLGSTDKLIF. The CDR3 DNA reads as TGTGCTCTTGGGGAACTTAGTCCGGGGTTGCTGGGGTCCACCGATAAACTCATCTTT.

Notes on this clone: Germline and junction disagree at one end, which may indicate a read error. The V gene is TRDV1, the J gene TRDJ1; 8 bases are a match to TRDD3. This CDR3 comprises 17 residues. CDR1 is TSWWSYY, CDR2 QGS, per germline. The CDR3 sequence: CALGEPQRGDRADKLIF. The CDR3 DNA follows: TGTGCTCTTGGAGAACCTCAGCGGGGGGATAGAGCCGATAAACTCATCTTT.

The J gene is TRDJ1, the V gene TRDV1; D not certain. From germline, CDR1 is TSWWSYY and CDR2 QGS. There are 15 residues in the CDR3. The V end was cut by 4 bases, the J end by 0 bases, with 12 bases between. The CDR3 spells CALGGISPYTDKLIF. Here the CDR3 DNA reads TGTGCTCTTGGGGGAATCTCCCCATACACCGATAAACTCATCTTT.